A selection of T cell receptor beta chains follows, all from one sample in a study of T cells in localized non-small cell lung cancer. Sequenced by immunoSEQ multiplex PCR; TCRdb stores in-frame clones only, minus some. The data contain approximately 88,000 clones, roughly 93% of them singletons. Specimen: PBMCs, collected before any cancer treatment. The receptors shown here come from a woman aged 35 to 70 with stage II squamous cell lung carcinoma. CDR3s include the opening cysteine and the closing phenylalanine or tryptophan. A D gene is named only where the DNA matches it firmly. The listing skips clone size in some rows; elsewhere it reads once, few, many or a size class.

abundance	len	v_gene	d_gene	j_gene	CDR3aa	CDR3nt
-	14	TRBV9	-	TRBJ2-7	CASSVEVRSYEQYF	TGTGCCAGCAGCGTAGAAGTCAGATCCTACGAGCAGTACTTC
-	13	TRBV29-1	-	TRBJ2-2	CSVRETSSATLFF	TGCAGCGTCCGGGAGACCTCCTCTGCTACGCTGTTTTTT
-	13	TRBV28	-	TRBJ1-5	CASSLLGQQPQHF	TGTGCCAGCAGTTTGCTGGGGCAACAGCCCCAGCATTTT
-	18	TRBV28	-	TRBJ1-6	CASSLRPNIRDYNSPLHF	TGTGCCAGCAGTTTAAGGCCCAATATAAGGGACTATAATTCACCCCTCCACTTT
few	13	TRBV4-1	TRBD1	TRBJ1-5	CASSLQGGQPQHF	TGCGCCAGCAGCTTGCAGGGGGGTCAGCCCCAGCATTTT
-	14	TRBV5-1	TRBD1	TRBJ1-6	CASSVGDRFSPLHF	TGCGCCAGCAGCGTAGGGGACAGGTTTTCACCCCTCCACTTT
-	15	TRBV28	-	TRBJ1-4	CASSFEAGANEKLFF	TGTGCCAGCAGTTTTGAGGCGGGGGCGAATGAAAAACTGTTTTTT
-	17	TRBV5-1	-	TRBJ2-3	CASSLGRGALTTDTQYF	TGCGCCAGCAGCTTGGGGAGAGGGGCTCTAACCACAGATACGCAGTATTTT
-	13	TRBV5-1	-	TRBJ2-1	CASNILPEDEQFF	TGCGCCAGCAATATACTACCCGAAGATGAGCAGTTCTTC
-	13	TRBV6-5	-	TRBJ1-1	CASRKGMNTEAFF	TGTGCCAGCAGAAAGGGTATGAACACTGAAGCTTTCTTT
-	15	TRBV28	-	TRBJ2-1	CASRGRGRFYNEQFF	TGTGCCAGCAGGGGTAGGGGACGTTTCTACAATGAGCAGTTCTTC
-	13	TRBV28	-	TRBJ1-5	CASRPGYDQPQHF	TGTGCCAGCAGGCCAGGGTACGATCAGCCCCAGCATTTT
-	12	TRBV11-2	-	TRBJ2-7	CASSPGLYEQYF	TGTGCCAGCAGCCCCGGCCTCTACGAGCAGTACTTC
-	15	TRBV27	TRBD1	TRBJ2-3	CASSLRTGLLDTQYF	TGTGCCAGCAGTCTAAGGACAGGGCTTCTGGATACGCAGTATTTT
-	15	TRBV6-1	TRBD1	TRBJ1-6	CASRPTGAHNSPLHF	TGTGCCAGCAGGCCAACAGGGGCGCATAATTCACCCCTCCACTTT
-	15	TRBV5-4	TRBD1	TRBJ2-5	CASSMRQGIQETQYF	TGTGCCAGCAGCATGAGACAGGGAATACAAGAGACCCAGTACTTC
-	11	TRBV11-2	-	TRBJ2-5	CASSLYETQYF	TGTGCCAGCAGCTTGTATGAGACCCAGTACTTC
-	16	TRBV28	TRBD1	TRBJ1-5	CASIGLRQGVDQPQHF	TGTGCCAGCATAGGGTTAAGGCAGGGGGTTGATCAGCCCCAGCATTTT
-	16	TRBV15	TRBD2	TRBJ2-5	CATSRERAGGQETQYF	TGTGCCACCAGCAGAGAGCGAGCGGGGGGTCAAGAGACCCAGTACTTC
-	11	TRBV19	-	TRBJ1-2	CASTAGHGYTF	TGTGCCAGTACCGCAGGTCATGGCTACACCTTC
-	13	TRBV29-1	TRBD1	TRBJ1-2	CSVTDRGGPGYTF	TGCAGCGTTACGGACAGGGGGGGCCCTGGCTACACCTTC
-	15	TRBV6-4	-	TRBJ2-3	CASSVDVLGTDTQYF	TGTGCCAGCAGTGTAGATGTTTTGGGCACAGATACGCAGTATTTT
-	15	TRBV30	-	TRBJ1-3	CAWSVGRSVRNTIYF	TGTGCCTGGAGTGTAGGAAGGTCAGTCCGGAACACCATATATTTT
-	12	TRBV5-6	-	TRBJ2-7	CASSSDVYEQYF	TGTGCCAGCAGCTCAGATGTTTACGAGCAGTACTTC
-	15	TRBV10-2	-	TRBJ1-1	CASSGGRKVNTEAFF	TGCGCCAGCAGTGGGGGACGTAAAGTGAACACTGAAGCTTTCTTT
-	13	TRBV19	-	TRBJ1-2	CASRQSILYGYTF	TGTGCCAGCAGACAGAGTATTCTTTATGGCTACACCTTC
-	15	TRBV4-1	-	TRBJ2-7	CASSQADGNSYEQYF	TGCGCCAGCAGCCAAGCCGACGGGAACTCCTACGAGCAGTACTTC
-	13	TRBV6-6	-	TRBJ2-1	CASSYLSYNEQFF	TGTGCCAGCAGTTACTTAAGCTACAATGAGCAGTTCTTC
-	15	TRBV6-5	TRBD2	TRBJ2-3	CASSYRTSGADTQYF	TGTGCCAGCAGTTACCGCACTAGCGGGGCAGATACGCAGTATTTT
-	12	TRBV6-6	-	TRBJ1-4	CASGPTNEKLFF	TGTGCCAGCGGCCCAACTAATGAAAAACTGTTTTTT
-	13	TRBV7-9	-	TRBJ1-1	CASSLGANTEAFF	TGTGCCAGCAGCTTAGGGGCTAACACTGAAGCTTTCTTT
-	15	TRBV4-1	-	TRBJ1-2	CASSQVGRSNYGYTF	TGCGCCAGCAGCCAAGTGGGACGGAGTAACTATGGCTACACCTTC
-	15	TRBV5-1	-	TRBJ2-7	CASSLGAGASYEQYF	TGCGCCAGCAGCTTGGGGGCGGGGGCTTCCTACGAGCAGTACTTC
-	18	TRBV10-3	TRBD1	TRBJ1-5	CAISESRARGSGNQPQHF	TGTGCCATCAGTGAGTCGCGTGCCAGGGGGTCTGGCAATCAGCCCCAGCATTTT
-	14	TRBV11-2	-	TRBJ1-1	CASSPSGGSTEAFF	TGTGCCAGCAGCCCTAGCGGGGGTTCCACTGAAGCTTTCTTT
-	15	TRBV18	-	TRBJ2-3	CASSRRGQNTDTQYF	TGTGCCAGCTCACGGAGAGGACAGAACACAGATACGCAGTATTTT
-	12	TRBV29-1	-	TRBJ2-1	CSVTHTHNEQFF	TGCAGCGTGACCCATACTCACAATGAGCAGTTCTTC
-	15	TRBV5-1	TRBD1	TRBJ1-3	CASSSATGAGNTIYF	TGCGCCAGCAGCTCCGCCACAGGGGCTGGAAACACCATATATTTT
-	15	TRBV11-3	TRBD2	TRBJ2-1	CASSFEIAGRSEQFF	TGTGCCAGCAGCTTCGAAATAGCGGGGAGATCTGAGCAGTTCTTC
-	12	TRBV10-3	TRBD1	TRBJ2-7	CPTRRQGDEQYF	TGTCCTACACGTAGACAGGGGGACGAGCAGTACTTC
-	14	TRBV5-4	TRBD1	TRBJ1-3	CASRPTGTGNTIYF	TGTGCCAGCAGGCCGACAGGGACTGGAAACACCATATATTTT
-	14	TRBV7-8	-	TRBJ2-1	CASSLATVNNEQFF	TGTGCCAGCAGCTTAGCGACGGTCAACAATGAGCAGTTCTTC
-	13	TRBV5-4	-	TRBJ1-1	CASSLGPGREAFF	TGTGCCAGCAGCTTGGGACCCGGTCGGGAAGCTTTCTTT
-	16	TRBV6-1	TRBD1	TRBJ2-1	CASSETGDPSYNEQFF	TGTGCCAGCAGTGAAACAGGGGACCCCTCCTACAATGAGCAGTTCTTC